Below, 15 T cell receptor beta chains from the same sample are listed, as sequenced in a study of cytotoxic CD8 clonotypes in ibrutinib-treated CLL. Data came from immunoSEQ multiplex PCR; TCRdb stores just in-frame clones and leaves some out. Seen here are 150,000 or so clones, under 85% observed once, and the top ten hold about 4.5%. The specimen comprised PBMCs, sampled after 24 months of ibrutinib treatment. Every receptor here comes from a human donor with chronic lymphocytic leukemia.

The chain links TRBV12-5 to TRBJ1-1; D uncertain. CDR3 size: 16 residues. Germline values: CDR1 LGHNT, CDR2 FRNRAP. The ends were cut back, 6 bases at V and 5 bases at J, with 22 bases in the middle. The CDR3, as DNA: TGTGCTAGTGGCCGGTCCCTCCCTAGCGTTTCGACTGAAGCTTTCTTT. Translated: CASGRSLPSVSTEAFF. Full variable domain (rest looked up from reference TRBV12-5 and TRBJ1-1): DARVTQTPRHKVTEMGQEVTMRCQPILGHNTVFWYRQTMMQGLELLAYFRNRAPLDDSGMPKDRFSAEMPDATLATLKIQPSEPRDSAVYFCASGRSLPSVSTEAFFGQGTRLTVV.

The chain links TRBV7-3 to TRBJ2-3; 7 bases agree with TRBD1. The CDR3 is 14 residues long. Germline CDR1 is SGHTA and CDR2 is FQGTGA. Trimming took 3 bases from V and 6 from J; bases not matched to a gene: 6. CDR3 region: CASSFVGGPDTQYF. Written as DNA, the CDR3 is TGTGCCAGCAGCTTCGTAGGGGGCCCCGATACGCAGTATTTT.

This rearrangement joins TRBV6-5 to TRBJ1-2, with 8 bases identical to TRBD1. This CDR3 has 15 residues. Germline CDR1 and CDR2: MNHEY and SVGAGI. The V segment lost 1 base and the J segment 5 bases; nucleotides outside the gene matches: 6. CDR3 protein: CASSYLQGALYGYTF. In nucleotides, the CDR3 is TGTGCCAGCAGTTACTTGCAGGGGGCGCTTTATGGCTACACCTTC.

The chain recombines TRBV9 with TRBJ2-7, with a weak D call TRBD2 (5 bases). Per germline, CDR1 SGDLS and CDR2 YYNGEE. The CDR3 runs 15 residues. The ends were cut back, 0 bases at V and 4 bases at J, with 14 bases in the middle. The CDR3 region has the DNA TGTGCCAGCAGCGTAGGTTCGACTAAGTCTTACGAGCAGTACTTC. Amino acids: CASSVGSTKSYEQYF.

V is TRBV12-5 and J is TRBJ1-5; possible D gene TRBD1, 6 bases. Trimming took off 5 bases at V and 5 bases at J, with 13 bases between the two ends. The germline gives CDR1 LGHNT, CDR2 FRNRAP. The CDR3 is 14 amino acids. The chain's CDR3 is CASGGQGWHQPQHF. CDR3 DNA: TGTGCTAGTGGTGGGCAGGGGTGGCATCAGCCCCAGCATTTT.

The rearrangement uses TRBV11-2 and TRBJ2-7; 9 bases fit TRBD1. The CDR3 has 15 amino acids. The germline CDR1 and CDR2 sequences are SGHAT and FQNNGV. V lost 5 bases and J lost 3; bases outside the gene matches: 8. CDR3 in amino acids: CASSTQQGAFYEQYF. CDR3 nucleotide sequence: TGTGCCAGCAGCACACAACAGGGGGCGTTCTACGAGCAGTACTTC.

J is TRBJ2-7 and V is TRBV6-5; TRBD1 aligns across 8 bases. V was clipped by 6 bases and J by 2 bases; unmatched bases: 6. Germline values: CDR1 MNHEY, CDR2 SVGAGI. The CDR3 extends over 14 amino acids. The CDR3 nucleotides read TGTGCCAGCAGCAGGGGGACAGGTACCTACGAGCAGTACTTC. Its translation: CASSRGTGTYEQYF.

This clone was recorded many times. This chain joins TRBV7-9 and TRBJ1-6; D unresolved. The V end lost 6 bases, the J end lost 9 bases, and 12 bases lay between the germline ends. The CDR3 sequence is 13 residues long. Germline CDR1 is SEHNR and CDR2 is FQNEAQ (reference sequence). CDR3 DNA sequence: TGTGCCAGCAGAGCGGGGTCGGGTTCACCCCTCCACTTT. It yields the protein CASRAGSGSPLHF.

The chain joins TRBV6-4 to TRBJ2-3; 9 nucleotides align to TRBD2. There are 15 residues in the CDR3. V gave up 4 bases and J gave up 0 bases; unmatched junction bases: 2. Germline V lookup: CDR1 MRHNA, CDR2 SNTAGT. This CDR3 reads CASSVGTSSTDTQYF. The CDR3 DNA reads as TGTGCCAGCAGTGTCGGGACTAGCAGCACAGATACGCAGTATTTT.

This clone was found a few times. This chain links TRBV7-9 with TRBJ1-5; a weak D match, TRBD1 (6 bases). The CDR3 covers 13 residues. CDR1 and CDR2 from the germline V gene are SEHNR and FQNEAQ (reference sequence). Deletions cut 3 bases from V and 5 bases from J, with 8 bases between. CDR3 protein: CASSFGGHQPQHF. DNA for the CDR3: TGTGCCAGCAGCTTCGGGGGCCATCAGCCCCAGCATTTT.

CDR3 sequence (DNA): TGTGCCAGCAGTTTATTGGCAGGGGGCGGAGGGGCCAACGTCCTGACTTTC. This encodes CASSLLAGGGGANVLTF. The chain combines TRBV28 with TRBJ2-6; TRBD1 matches at 8 bases. V lost 1 base to trimming and J lost 4 bases; unmatched junction nucleotides: 6. Germline assignment: CDR1 MDHEN and CDR2 SYDVKM. CDR3 length equals 17 residues.

This chain joins TRBV11-2 and TRBJ1-4, with 8 nucleotides matching TRBD1. The V segment lost 3 bases and the J segment 3 bases; nucleotides outside the gene matches: 3. The CDR3 is made up of 15 amino acids. Germline CDR1 reads SGHAT; CDR2 reads FQNNGV. The CDR3 spells CASSFTTGANEKLFF. For the CDR3, the DNA is TGTGCCAGCAGCTTCACGACAGGGGCTAATGAAAAACTGTTTTTT.

This chain joins TRBV6-6 and TRBJ2-7; maybe TRBD1 (6 bases). The CDR3 length is 16 residues. CDR1 and CDR2 from the germline V gene are MNHNY and SVGAGI (reference sequence). V lost 4 bases, J lost 2 bases, and 18 bases lay in between. The CDR3 loop reads CASSFPPGTNTYEQYF. The CDR3 coding sequence is TGTGCCAGCAGTTTCCCCCCCGGGACAAACACCTACGAGCAGTACTTC.

The V gene is TRBV5-1, the J gene TRBJ2-1, with 9 bases fitting TRBD2. This CDR3 contains 15 residues. Germline assignment: CDR1 SGHRS and CDR2 YFSETQ. V trimming: 4 bases; J trimming: 0 bases; junction bases outside the gene matches: 2. Written as DNA, the CDR3 is TGCGCCAGCAGCATTAGCGGGGGCTCCTACAATGAGCAGTTCTTC. Amino acid sequence: CASSISGGSYNEQFF.

V and J are TRBV5-8 and TRBJ2-7; 11 bases are a match to TRBD2. The CDR3 is 16 amino acids. After removal of 4 bases from V and 3 bases from J, the junction contained 9 bases not matched to a gene. Germline CDR1 SGHTS, CDR2 YDEGEE. CDR3 sequence (DNA): TGTGCCAGCAGCCGCAGACTAGCGGGGCCTGTCTACGAGCAGTACTTC. Its protein product is CASSRRLAGPVYEQYF.